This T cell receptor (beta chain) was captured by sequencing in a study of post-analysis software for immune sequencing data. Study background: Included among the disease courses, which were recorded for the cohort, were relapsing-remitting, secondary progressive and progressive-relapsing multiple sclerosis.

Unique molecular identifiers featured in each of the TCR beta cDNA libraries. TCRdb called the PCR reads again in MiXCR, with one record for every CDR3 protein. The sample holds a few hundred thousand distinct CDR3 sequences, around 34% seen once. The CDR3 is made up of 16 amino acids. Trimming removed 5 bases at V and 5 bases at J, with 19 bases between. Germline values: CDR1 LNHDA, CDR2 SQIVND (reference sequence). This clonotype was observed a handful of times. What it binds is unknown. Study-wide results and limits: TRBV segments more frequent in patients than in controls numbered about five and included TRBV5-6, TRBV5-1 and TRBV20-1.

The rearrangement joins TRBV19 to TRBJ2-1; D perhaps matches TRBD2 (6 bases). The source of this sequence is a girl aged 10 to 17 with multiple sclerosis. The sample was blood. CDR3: CASSSTRLVSHNEQFF. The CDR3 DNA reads TGTGCCAGTAGTTCAACTCGACTAGTTTCGCACAATGAGCAGTTCTTC.